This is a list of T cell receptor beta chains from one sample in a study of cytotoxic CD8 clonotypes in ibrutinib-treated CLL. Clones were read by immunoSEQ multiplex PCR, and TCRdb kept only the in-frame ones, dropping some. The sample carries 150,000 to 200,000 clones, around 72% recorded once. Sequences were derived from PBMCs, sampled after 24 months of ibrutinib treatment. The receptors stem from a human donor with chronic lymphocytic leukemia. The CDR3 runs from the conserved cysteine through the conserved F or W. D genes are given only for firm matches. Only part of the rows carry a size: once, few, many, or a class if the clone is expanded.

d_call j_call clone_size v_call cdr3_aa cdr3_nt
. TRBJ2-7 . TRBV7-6 CASSPFFKHEQYF TGTGCCAGCAGCCCGTTTTTTAAGCACGAGCAGTACTTC
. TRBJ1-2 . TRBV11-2 CASSIVPGEYTF TGTGCCAGCAGCATAGTTCCGGGGGAATACACCTTC
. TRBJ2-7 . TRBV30 CAWSVPGGRPYEQYF TGTGCCTGGAGTGTACCGGGGGGCCGGCCCTACGAGCAGTACTTC
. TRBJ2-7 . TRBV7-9 CASSSLGWYEQYF TGTGCCAGCAGCTCCCTCGGCTGGTACGAGCAGTACTTC
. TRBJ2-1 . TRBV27 CASSLWGDEQFF TGTGCCAGCAGTTTATGGGGAGATGAGCAGTTCTTC
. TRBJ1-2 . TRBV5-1 CASSPDKVGYTF TGCGCCAGCAGCCCGGACAAGGTTGGCTACACCTTC
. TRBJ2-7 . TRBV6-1 CASSLERTAGEQYF TGTGCCAGCAGTTTAGAGCGGACGGCGGGCGAGCAGTACTTC
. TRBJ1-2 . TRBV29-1 CSVVVQGQAIYGYTF TGCAGCGTTGTGGTCCAGGGCCAAGCGATCTATGGCTACACCTTC
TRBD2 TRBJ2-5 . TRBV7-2 CASSSGLAGGTETQYF TGTGCCAGCAGCTCCGGACTAGCGGGAGGGACCGAGACCCAGTACTTC
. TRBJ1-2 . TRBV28 CAGGDGTPYGYTF TGTGCCGGTGGGGACGGGACACCCTATGGCTACACCTTC
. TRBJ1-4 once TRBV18 CASSPLSGQTEKLFF TGTGCCAGCTCACCCCTCTCAGGACAGACAGAAAAACTGTTTTTT
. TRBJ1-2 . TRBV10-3 CAISDAGNYGYTF TGTGCCATCAGTGATGCAGGGAACTATGGCTACACCTTC
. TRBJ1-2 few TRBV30 CAWNPISTSNYGYTF TGTGCCTGGAACCCTATATCGACCTCTAACTATGGCTACACCTTC
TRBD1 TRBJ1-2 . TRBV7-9 CASSLDRGPNYGYTF TGTGCCAGCAGCTTGGACAGGGGCCCAAACTATGGCTACACCTTC
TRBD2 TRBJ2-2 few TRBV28 CASSSPGVAGGPYGELFF TGTGCCAGCAGTTCCCCGGGGGTAGCGGGAGGGCCTTACGGGGAGCTGTTTTTT
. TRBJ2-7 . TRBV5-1 CASSFQVTYEQYF TGCGCCAGCAGCTTTCAAGTTACCTACGAGCAGTACTTC
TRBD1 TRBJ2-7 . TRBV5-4 CASSPDRVSSYEQYF TGTGCCAGCAGCCCTGACAGGGTTAGCTCCTACGAGCAGTACTTC